The subject of this entry is one T cell receptor (beta chain). This entry is derived from a study of cytomegalovirus exposure and HLA in healthy donors. In the PCR, 60 Vbeta and 13 Jbeta primers were used. TCRdb keeps only in-frame clones here, not all; method: immunoSEQ multiplex PCR. Among more than 85,000 clones listed, 76% were seen once. Trimming cost V 5 bases and J 1 base, with 14 bases left between them. CDR3 length: 16 amino acids. Per the germline V gene, CDR1 is MDHEN and CDR2 is SYDVKM. Material: PBMCs. The TCR sequence derives from a man aged 35 to 55 in good health and CMV-seronegative. J is TRBJ1-4 and V is TRBV28; weak D call: TRBD1 (6 bases). This CDR3 is CASSGAGDGTNEKLFF. In DNA form, the CDR3 reads TGTGCCAGCAGTGGGGCAGGGGATGGAACTAATGAAAAACTGTTTTTT.